This TCR beta chain came from a study of regulatory T cells in long-lasting Graves disease. General observations from the study: Reduced TCR diversity was observed in persistent Graves' patients versus newly diagnosed patients.

Construction of the TCR beta libraries employed iRepertoire HTBI primers in conjunction with Arm-PCR of CDR3 regions. Via MiXCR, TCRdb re-called the multiplex PCR reads, giving one row per CDR3 protein. In the table there are about half a million distinct CDR3 sequences, around 12% of which are singletons. The CDR3 has 17 amino acids. Germline CDR1 and CDR2: LNHDA and SQIVND (reference sequence). The V gene lost 0 bases and the J gene lost 1 base, with 15 bases spanning the gap. This clonotype was observed many times. The target antigen is unknown. Documented time point: newly diagnosed GD, antithyroid drugs for less than 3 months. The authors made the TCR library using RNA they extracted from PBMCs. These data were also filed under a second study, of T cells in Graves' hyperthyroidism and ophthalmopathy.

V and J are TRBV19 and TRBJ1-1; tentative D call: TRBD1 (5 bases). Sequences were derived from peripheral blood mononuclear cells (PBMCs), sampled at new diagnosis, from a patient treated with antithyroid drugs. This TCR derives from a woman aged 25 to 45 with Graves disease. The CDR3 coding sequence is TGTGCCAGTAGTATAGACCGGGGAGACAGTTGGAACACTGAAGCTTTCTTT. As protein: CASSIDRGDSWNTEAFF. The full variable domain, its missing parts supplied by reference TRBV19 and TRBJ1-1, is DGGITQSPKYLFRKEGQNVTLSCEQNLNHDAMYWYRQDPGQGLRLIYYSQIVNDFQKGDIAEGYSVSREKKESFPLTVTSAQKNPTAFYLCASSIDRGDSWNTEAFFGQGTRLTVV.